This TCR beta chain was captured by sequencing in a study of graft-versus-host responses after intestinal transplantation. About the research overall: Among the recipients, transplants were multivisceral, liver-intestinal, or isolated intestinal. Anti-thymocyte globulin induction was given to all recipients, followed by tacrolimus and steroids for 2 to 3 years. Study-level findings and limits: Researchers found GvH clones in recipient marrow, and some showed up first in ileum or blood.

Note on this clone: Its specificity is not known.

Produced via immunoSEQ multiplex PCR; TCRdb's table is partial and in-frame only. The sample includes more than 100,000 clones, around 95% seen only once; the top ten take over 2.5%. The origin of this receptor is a human donor who received an intestinal transplant. The specimen comprised unstimulated CD8+ T cells sorted from spleen or lymph node cells, sampled before intestinal transplant.

CDR3 residues: CSFRQAAEAFF. In DNA form, the CDR3 reads TGCAGCTTCCGACAGGCAGCTGAAGCTTTCTTT. The chain joins TRBV29-1 to TRBJ1-1; TRBD1 is a possible D gene (6 bases). Trimming left V 8 bases short and J 6 bases short, with 13 bases between. The CDR3 covers 11 residues. Germline V gene sequence: CDR1 SQVTM, CDR2 ANQGSEA.